This TCR beta chain was documented in a study of radiotherapy plus CTLA-4 blockade in lung cancer. Generated by immunoSEQ multiplex PCR, the TCRdb table keeps only in-frame clones and is missing some. The sample shows fewer than 55,000 clones, approximately 77% of them seen only once. The sequence was obtained from a human donor with non-small cell lung cancer whose response to radiotherapy plus ipilimumab could not be evaluated. Source: peripheral blood, taken from a patient treated with radiotherapy plus ipilimumab.

For the CDR3, the DNA is TGTGCCAGCAGCCACGACAGGGGTAGGACCGGGGAGCTGTTTTTT. This encodes CASSHDRGRTGELFF. The rearrangement links TRBV13 to TRBJ2-2; 8 bases align to TRBD1. From germline, CDR1 is PRHDT and CDR2 FYEKMQ (reference sequence). V lost 5 bases and J lost 5; bases outside the gene matches: 7. CDR3 length: 15 amino acids.